Below, one TCR beta chain is given with its context. Its specific antigen is unknown. The sample holds no much larger clone one base away, and base qualities are not on file. The sample comes from a study of T-cell memory formation after mild COVID-19 (dated by TCRdb to the early 2020s). Context from the whole study: TCR sequence clusters from the two donors were found to be largely donor specific. T-cell clones expanding and contracting after mild COVID-19 in a couple of donors were tracked by longitudinal TCRalpha and TCRbeta repertoire sequencing. The cohort was made up of two young adult volunteers, one female and one male, who were previously healthy.

Deletion took 3 bases off V and 2 bases off J, with a span of 14 bases between the germline ends. Looking up the germline V gene yields CDR1 SGHAT and CDR2 FQNNGV. Counted from cysteine to phenylalanine, this CDR3 has 16 amino acids. CDR3 DNA only is kept here, 48 bases in frame from base 1. TCRdb names Illumina NovaSeq 6000 as the instrument used. cDNA libraries for TCRalpha and TCRbeta were prepared by 5'RACE using constant-segment primers, with sample barcodes and unique molecular identifiers added. Trizol reagent was used to extract RNA from every sample. The libraries were amplified in two PCR steps, and the second step added a second sample barcode and Illumina TruSeq adapters. Sequencing of the libraries was done on an Illumina NovaSeq, producing 2 x 150 bp paired-end reads. As for how the authors treated the data: Reads were demultiplexed and collapsed into UMI-guided consensus sequences with migec v1.2.7. Using mixcr v2.1.11, the UMI consensuses were aligned to TRA and TRB V and J templates and assembled into clonotypes. A clonotype was counted as expanded or contracted only if both edgeR and NoisET called the change significant, with noise models trained on biological replicates. For edgeR calls, the thresholds were a false discovery rate-adjusted p below 0.01 and a log2 fold-change of 1. As an exploratory analysis of dynamics, max-normalized trajectories of the 1000 most abundant clonotypes were examined with PCA combined with hierarchical clustering. Separately sequenced CD4+ and CD8+ repertoires were used to assign a CD4 or CD8 phenotype to each responding clone. Through fastp at Q25 and MiXCR, TCRdb rebuilt clones from the public reads, retaining in-frame beta chains. For every CDR3 protein sequence, its rows merge into one entry that carries the most common genes and DNA. These V and J calls rely on TCRdb rather than the paper's analysis. Present in this sample are about 84,000 distinct CDR3 sequences, approximately 15% of which were seen just once. The ten largest clones add up to roughly 30% of the sample.

The paper as a whole reports these results and caveats: Balanced CD4/CD8 phenotypes were observed for clones contracting from day 15 to 85, whereas a bias towards CD4+ was observed for a second wave of clones expanding from day 15 to 37. Some responding clones were detected in pre-infection memory, which suggested that pre-existing cross-reactive memory T cells had joined the SARS-CoV-2 response. SARS-CoV-2 specificity of the second-wave clones peaking on day 37 was not confirmed. Only a couple of mild cases were covered by the study, and larger cohorts that include severe cases with pre-infection samples were considered necessary. Contracting CD4+ clones were located mainly in the CM and EM memory subsets, whereas CD8+ clones were found to be enriched in EMRA.

PBMCs were isolated by Ficoll-Paque density gradient centrifugation. Sample: PBMCs or a T cell subset sorted from them (not recorded which). In this chain, TRBV11-2 is recombined with TRBJ2-1; the D gene identity is not certain. The sequence was collected from an adult woman who had mild COVID-19 (a few samples of this study predate the infection). The sample titles of this study are shuffled in the database, so cell type and time point are left out; the donor was told from shared clones. The DNA sequence reads TGTGCCAGCAGCTTCGACTTCGGGCGGACCTACAATGAGCAGTTCTTC. Its protein reads: CASSFDFGRTYNEQFF.